This passage covers 26 T cell receptor beta chains from one sample sequenced in a study of shared clonotypes between healthy human individuals. Profiling relied on immunoSEQ multiplex PCR, and the TCRdb table lists in-frame clones only, not all of them. The repertoire holds some 1,900,000 clones, with around 96% as singletons. Naive CD8 cells, CD45RO-negative and positively selected for CCR7, excluded terminally differentiated effector memory CD45RA+ cells. The sequenced material came from naive CD8+ T cells sorted from blood. The origin of the receptors is a man between 18 and 29 years old in good health.

The J gene is TRBJ1-3, the V gene TRBV7-3; D is uncertain. CDR1 and CDR2 from the germline V gene are SGHTA and FQGTGA. The length of the CDR3 is 15 residues. V was cut by 2 bases and J by 0 bases, with 8 bases left in between. In DNA form, the CDR3 reads TGTGCCAGCAGCTTAGCCGGGATCTCTGGAAACACCATATATTTT. It encodes CASSLAGISGNTIYF.

In this sample, this clone turned up once. V gene TRBV4-3 combines with J gene TRBJ1-2; no reliable D call. Germline values: CDR1 LGHNA, CDR2 YSLEER. The V end was cut by 1 base, the J end by 4 bases, with 13 bases between. This CDR3 comprises 15 residues. CDR3: CASSQGRDLIYGYTF. As DNA, the CDR3 is TGCGCCAGCAGCCAAGGAAGGGATCTCATCTATGGCTACACCTTC.

V is TRBV29-1 and J is TRBJ2-1; 8 bases are a match to TRBD1. Trimming removed 6 bases from V and 2 bases from J; junction bases left unmatched: 6. The CDR3 extends over 14 amino acids. Germline V gene sequence: CDR1 SQVTM, CDR2 ANQGSEA. Written as DNA, the CDR3 is TGCAGCGTAGAACCGGGACAGGCCTACAATGAGCAGTTCTTC. Protein: CSVEPGQAYNEQFF.

V gene TRBV6-1 combines with J gene TRBJ1-2; the D gene is possibly TRBD1 (5 bases). The CDR3 extends over 15 amino acids. Trimming removed 7 bases from V and 3 bases from J, with 18 bases in between. Per germline, CDR1 MNHNS and CDR2 SASEGT. The CDR3 loop reads CASTPGRGLYYGYTF. As DNA, the CDR3 is TGTGCCAGCACCCCCGGGCGGGGGTTATACTATGGCTACACCTTC.

This clone appeared once. The gene calls are TRBV10-3 and TRBJ2-3; D possibly corresponds to TRBD1 (7 bases). V dropped 3 bases and J dropped 3 bases, with 13 bases sitting between them. The CDR3 runs 15 residues. Germline loops: CDR1 ENHRY, CDR2 SYGVKD. CDR3 protein: CAISDRGEATDTQYF. CDR3 bases: TGTGCCATCAGTGACAGGGGGGAGGCGACAGATACGCAGTATTTT.

This clone was seen a single time. The gene calls are TRBV5-6 and TRBJ1-2; possibly TRBD1 for D (5 bases). Germline V gene sequence: CDR1 SGHDT, CDR2 YYEEEE. The CDR3 contains 14 residues. Deletions cut 4 bases from V and 5 bases from J, with 15 bases between. The CDR3 protein is CASSLAQVRYGYTF. The CDR3 DNA is TGTGCCAGCAGCCTGGCACAGGTTCGTTATGGCTACACCTTC.

This clone has only a few counts. The J gene is TRBJ1-2, the V gene TRBV27; D ambiguous. Germline CDR1 reads MNHEY; CDR2 reads SMNVEV (reference sequence). CDR3 length: 13 residues. V lost 7 bases, J lost 4 bases, and 13 bases lay in between. The CDR3 DNA reads TGTGCCAGCACCAGTTTATTGGGCTATGGCTACACCTTC. Translating gives CASTSLLGYGYTF.

As for this clone: Within the sample, other DNA sequences also encode this same CDR3. The chain has TRBV7-6 and TRBJ1-1; no definite D call. Germline V gene lookup returns CDR1 SGHVS and CDR2 FNYEAQ. Trimming left V 3 bases short and J 1 base short, with 6 bases between. There are 13 residues in the CDR3. CDR3 protein: CASSLAGNTEAFF. CDR3 nucleotide sequence: TGTGCCAGCAGCTTGGCAGGGAACACTGAAGCTTTCTTT.

This sequence joins TRBV11-2 and TRBJ2-7, with TRBD1 identical over 9 bases. The CDR3 has 17 amino acids. V shed 1 base, J shed 0 bases, and the junction held 7 bases outside the gene matches. Germline lookup yields CDR1 SGHAT and CDR2 FQNNGV. The CDR3 spells CASSLGFRDRDSYEQYF. In DNA, the CDR3 is TGTGCCAGCAGCTTAGGGTTCCGGGACAGGGACTCCTACGAGCAGTACTTC.

The chain combines TRBV19 with TRBJ2-4; D possibly matches TRBD1 or TRBD2 (5 bases each). This CDR3 is 15 amino acids long. Trimming removed 2 bases from V and 0 bases from J, with 8 bases in between. CDR1 and CDR2 (germline): LNHDA, SQIVND (reference sequence). Written as DNA, the CDR3 is TGTGCCAGTAGTATATTGGGGACAGCCAAAAACATTCAGTACTTC. Its protein is CASSILGTAKNIQYF.

This clone was seen just once. The V and J genes are TRBV27 and TRBJ2-7; 9 nucleotides match TRBD2. The CDR3 runs to 15 residues. V shed 6 bases and J 3 bases; nucleotides not matched to a gene: 9. From germline, CDR1 is MNHEY and CDR2 SMNVEV (reference sequence). The CDR3 DNA follows: TGTGCCAGCAGGTTAGCGGGGGCTCCAATCTACGAGCAGTACTTC. Translated, it gives CASRLAGAPIYEQYF.

The chain uses TRBV2 and TRBJ2-1; 8 bases are a match to TRBD1. The ends lost 4 bases at V and 3 bases at J; junction bases unmatched: 11. The CDR3 totals 17 residues. CDR1 SNHLY and CDR2 FYNNEI come from the germline V gene. The CDR3 DNA reads as TGTGCCAGCAGTGGTACCACTGGACAGGGTGGCTACAATGAGCAGTTCTTC. It specifies CASSGTTGQGGYNEQFF.

The V call is TRBV29-1, the J call TRBJ2-7, with 7 bases matching TRBD1. The CDR3 sequence is 13 residues long. Germline lookup yields CDR1 SQVTM and CDR2 ANQGSEA. The V gene end was trimmed by 7 bases and the J gene end by 1 base; junction bases not matched to a gene: 7. The CDR3 loop is CSAADRNSYEQYF. The CDR3 DNA follows: TGCAGCGCTGCGGACAGGAATTCCTACGAGCAGTACTTC.

V and J are TRBV27 and TRBJ2-1; 8 positions match TRBD2. Germline-derived CDR1 and CDR2 are MNHEY and SMNVEV (reference sequence). The CDR3 has 13 amino acids. V lost 5 bases and J lost 8; bases outside the gene matches: 5. The CDR3 reads CASSGAGVDEQFF. CDR3 nucleotides: TGTGCCAGCAGTGGAGCGGGGGTCGATGAGCAGTTCTTC.

For this clone: The same CDR3 arises from other DNA sequences in this sample as well. The gene calls are TRBV7-9 and TRBJ1-2; no reliable D call. The CDR3 covers 14 residues. Germline V gene sequence: CDR1 SEHNR, CDR2 FQNEAQ (reference sequence). V lost 3 bases and J 1 base, leaving 9 bases between the germline ends. Here the CDR3 reads CASSFGGDNYGYTF. CDR3 DNA sequence: TGTGCCAGCAGCTTCGGCGGGGATAACTATGGCTACACCTTC.

The V and J genes are TRBV4-3 and TRBJ2-1; no clear D. This CDR3 has 12 amino acids. Germline V gene sequence: CDR1 LGHNA, CDR2 YSLEER. The germline V and J ends were trimmed by 4 bases and 6 bases, with 7 bases remaining between them. CDR3 nucleotides: TGCGCCAGCAGCCTTGACCCCAATGAGCAGTTCTTC. It translates to CASSLDPNEQFF.

The V gene is TRBV5-4, the J gene TRBJ2-7; 7 bases align to TRBD1. V dropped 4 bases and J dropped 4; count of bases not matched to a gene: 8. This CDR3 comprises 14 residues. CDR1 is SGHNT, CDR2 YYREEE, per germline (reference sequence). This CDR3 is CASSTGTAKYEQYF. The CDR3 DNA reads TGTGCCAGCAGCACAGGGACAGCCAAATACGAGCAGTACTTC. The full variable domain, rest sourced from reference TRBV5-4 and TRBJ2-7, is ETGVTQSPTHLIKTRGQQVTLRCSSQSGHNTVSWYQQALGQGPQFIFQYYREEENGRGNFPPRFSGLQFPNYSSELNVNALELDDSALYLCASSTGTAKYEQYFGPGTRLTVT.

The chain recombines TRBV7-8 with TRBJ2-2, with D tentatively TRBD2 (7 bases). Germline-derived CDR1 and CDR2 are SGHVS and FQNEAQ. The CDR3 loop spans 13 amino acids. Here the CDR3 DNA reads TGTGTCCAAGGGGGGGACGGCACCGGGGAGCTGTTTTTT. This encodes CVQGGDGTGELFF. The full variable domain, in which reference TRBV7-8 and TRBJ2-2 provide the parts outside the CDR3, is GAGVSQSPRYKVAKRGQDVALRCDPISGHVSLFWYQQALGQGPEFLTYFQNEAQLDKSGLPSDRFFAERPEGSVSTLKIQRTQQEDSAVYLCVQGGDGTGELFFGEGSRLTVL.

V is TRBV25-1 and J is TRBJ1-6; TRBD1 is a possible D gene (5 bases). Trimming shortened V by 2 bases and J by 9 bases, and 8 bases separated the two germline ends. CDR3 length: 13 amino acids. Germline loops: CDR1 MGHDK, CDR2 SYGVNS. The CDR3 region is CASSEPGSSPLHF. For the CDR3, the DNA is TGTGCCAGCAGTGAACCAGGGTCTTCACCCCTCCACTTT. The full variable domain, with the rest looked up from reference TRBV25-1 and TRBJ1-6, is EADIYQTPRYLVIGTGKKITLECSQTMGHDKMYWYQQDPGMELHLIHYSYGVNSTEKGDLSSESTVSRIRTEHFPLTLESARPSHTSQYLCASSEPGSSPLHFGNGTRLTVT.

V gene TRBV7-9 combines with J gene TRBJ2-6; no reliable D call. This CDR3 has 16 residues. Per the germline V gene, CDR1 is SEHNR and CDR2 is FQNEAQ (reference sequence). V was pared by 5 bases and J by 0 bases, with 11 bases between. The CDR3 loop is CASSTQTHSGANVLTF. As DNA, the CDR3 is TGTGCCAGCAGCACCCAGACACACTCTGGGGCCAACGTCCTGACTTTC.

The J gene is TRBJ1-1, the V gene TRBV2; D unresolved. The V gene's germline CDR1 is SNHLY and CDR2 FYNNEI. Trimming cost V 5 bases and J 7 bases, with 14 bases left between them. The CDR3 loop spans 13 amino acids. In DNA form, the CDR3 reads TGTGCCAGCAGTCCCGGGCGGGGTTATGAAGCTTTCTTT. Its translation: CASSPGRGYEAFF. Full variable domain (rest looked up from reference TRBV2 and TRBJ1-1): EPEVTQTPSHQVTQMGQEVILRCVPISNHLYFYWYRQILGQKVEFLVSFYNNEISEKSEIFDDQFSVERPDGSNFTLKIRSTKLEDSAMYFCASSPGRGYEAFFGQGTRLTVV.

This chain connects TRBV5-4 to TRBJ1-5, with TRBD1 identical over 9 bases. CDR3 length: 15 amino acids. Germline CDR1 and CDR2: SGHNT and YYREEE (reference sequence). With 4 bases clipped from V and 4 bases from J, the junction kept 6 bases outside the gene matches. The CDR3 DNA reads as TGTGCCAGCAGCCCGGGGACAGGGTTGAATCAGCCCCAGCATTTT. Translation: CASSPGTGLNQPQHF.

The count of this clone is one. The V gene is TRBV5-4, the J gene TRBJ2-5, with D tentatively TRBD2 (7 bases). CDR1 and CDR2 from the germline V gene are SGHNT and YYREEE (reference sequence). The CDR3 covers 15 residues. With 5 bases removed from V and 5 bases from J, the gap between germline ends came to 19 bases. This chain's CDR3 is CASRVSRGGQETQYF. The CDR3 DNA reads TGTGCCAGCAGGGTCTCGAGGGGGGGCCAGGAGACCCAGTACTTC.

The chain couples TRBV30 to TRBJ2-1; D tentatively reads TRBD1 or TRBD2 (5 bases each). CDR1 and CDR2 (germline): GTSNPN, SVGIG (reference sequence). The ends were cut back, 7 bases at V and 7 bases at J, with 17 bases in the middle. The CDR3 runs to 13 residues. The CDR3 is CASFSREWNEQFF. CDR3 in DNA: TGTGCCTCTTTTAGCAGGGAGTGGAATGAGCAGTTCTTC.

V is TRBV4-3 and J is TRBJ2-1, with 13 bases aligning to TRBD2. The CDR3 has 17 residues. Germline CDR1 reads LGHNA; CDR2 reads YSLEER. The V segment lost 0 bases and the J segment 9 bases; nucleotides outside the gene matches: 8. The CDR3 spells CASSQDIWTSGSIEQFF. The CDR3 DNA is TGCGCCAGCAGCCAAGATATCTGGACTAGCGGGAGCATTGAGCAGTTCTTC.

The chain combines TRBV5-1 with TRBJ2-1; D possibly corresponds to TRBD1 (5 bases). This CDR3 contains 13 residues. Germline V gives CDR1 SGHRS, CDR2 YFSETQ. V lost 1 base to trimming and J lost 7 bases, with 9 bases between them. CDR3 residues: CASSLTGSNEQFF. The CDR3 DNA reads as TGCGCCAGCAGCTTGACAGGTAGTAATGAGCAGTTCTTC.